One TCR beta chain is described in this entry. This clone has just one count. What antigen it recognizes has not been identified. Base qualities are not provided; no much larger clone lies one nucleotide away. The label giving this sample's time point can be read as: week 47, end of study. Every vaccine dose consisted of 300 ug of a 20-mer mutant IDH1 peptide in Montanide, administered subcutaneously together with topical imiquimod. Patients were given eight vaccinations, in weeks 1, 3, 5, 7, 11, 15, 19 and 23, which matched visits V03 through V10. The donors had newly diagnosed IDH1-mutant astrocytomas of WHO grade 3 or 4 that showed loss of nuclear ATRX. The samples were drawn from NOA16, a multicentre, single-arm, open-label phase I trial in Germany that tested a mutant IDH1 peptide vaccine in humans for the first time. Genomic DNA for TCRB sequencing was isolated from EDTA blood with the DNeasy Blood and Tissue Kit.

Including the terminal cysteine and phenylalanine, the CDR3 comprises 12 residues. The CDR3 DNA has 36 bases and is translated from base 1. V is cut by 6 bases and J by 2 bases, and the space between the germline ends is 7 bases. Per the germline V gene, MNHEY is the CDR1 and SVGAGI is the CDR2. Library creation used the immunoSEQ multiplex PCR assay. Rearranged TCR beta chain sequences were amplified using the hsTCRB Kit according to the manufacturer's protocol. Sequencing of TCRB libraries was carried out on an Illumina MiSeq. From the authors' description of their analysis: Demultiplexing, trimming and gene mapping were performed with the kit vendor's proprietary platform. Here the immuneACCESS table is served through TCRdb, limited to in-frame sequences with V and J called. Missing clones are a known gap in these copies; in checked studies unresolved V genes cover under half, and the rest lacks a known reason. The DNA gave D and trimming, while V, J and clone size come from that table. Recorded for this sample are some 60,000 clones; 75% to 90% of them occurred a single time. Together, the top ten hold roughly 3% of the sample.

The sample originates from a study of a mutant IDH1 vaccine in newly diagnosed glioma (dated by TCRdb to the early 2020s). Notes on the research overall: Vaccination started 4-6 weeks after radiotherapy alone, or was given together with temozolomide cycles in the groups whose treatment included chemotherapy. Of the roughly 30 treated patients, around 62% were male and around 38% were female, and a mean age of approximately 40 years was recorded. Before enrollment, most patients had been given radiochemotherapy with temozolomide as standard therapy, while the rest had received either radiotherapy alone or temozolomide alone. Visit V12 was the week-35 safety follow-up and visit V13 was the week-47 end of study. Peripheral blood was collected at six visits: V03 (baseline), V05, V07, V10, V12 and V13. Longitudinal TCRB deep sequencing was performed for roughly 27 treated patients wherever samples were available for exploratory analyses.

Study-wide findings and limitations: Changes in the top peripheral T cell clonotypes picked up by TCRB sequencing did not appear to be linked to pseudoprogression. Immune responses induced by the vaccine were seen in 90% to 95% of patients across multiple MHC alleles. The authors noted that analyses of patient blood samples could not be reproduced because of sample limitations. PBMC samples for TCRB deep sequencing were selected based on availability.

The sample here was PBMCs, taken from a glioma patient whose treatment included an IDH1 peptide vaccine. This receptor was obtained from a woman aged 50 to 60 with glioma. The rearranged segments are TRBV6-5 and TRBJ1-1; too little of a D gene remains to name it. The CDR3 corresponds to CASSRGNTEAFF. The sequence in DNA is TGTGCCAGCAGCCGCGGAAACACTGAAGCTTTCTTT.